The clone carrying this T cell receptor beta chain was observed once. This entry is derived from a study of T cells after somatic rescue of genetic block. Assay used: immunoSEQ multiplex PCR; TCRdb lists only in-frame clones, some missing. The table has about 63,000 clones, 92% seen once. CDR1 is SNHLY and CDR2 is FYNNEI in the germline V gene. This CDR3 spans 15 amino acids. The ends lost 6 bases at V and 0 bases at J; junction bases unmatched: 7. Sequences were obtained from peripheral blood mononuclear cells (PBMCs). The rearrangement uses TRBV2 and TRBJ1-1; 7 bases match TRBD1. The source of this sequence is a man in his forties. For the CDR3, the DNA is TGTGCCAGCAGGGCCTGGGACAGCTTGAACACTGAAGCTTTCTTT. Translation: CASRAWDSLNTEAFF.